This section outlines one T cell receptor beta chain sequence together with its context. Trimming shortened V by 5 bases and J by 5 bases, and 12 bases separated the two germline ends. Germline V gene lookup returns CDR1 SGHVS and CDR2 FNYEAQ. The CDR3 consists of 13 residues. The primer mix had 60 Vbeta and 13 Jbeta primers. Sequencing used immunoSEQ multiplex PCR; TCRdb keeps in-frame clones, though not all of them. The repertoire has more than 60,000 clones, roughly 80% of them found once; the top ten carry roughly 5.1%. The source of the sample is a study of cytomegalovirus exposure and HLA in healthy donors.

The gene calls are TRBV7-6 and TRBJ2-5; D is possibly TRBD1 (6 bases). The sample taken for sequencing was PBMCs. This TCR was sampled from a male donor in good health and CMV-seropositive. The CDR3 DNA follows: TGTGCCAGCAGCGCAAACAGGGTGGAGACCCAGTACTTC. Its protein product is CASSANRVETQYF.